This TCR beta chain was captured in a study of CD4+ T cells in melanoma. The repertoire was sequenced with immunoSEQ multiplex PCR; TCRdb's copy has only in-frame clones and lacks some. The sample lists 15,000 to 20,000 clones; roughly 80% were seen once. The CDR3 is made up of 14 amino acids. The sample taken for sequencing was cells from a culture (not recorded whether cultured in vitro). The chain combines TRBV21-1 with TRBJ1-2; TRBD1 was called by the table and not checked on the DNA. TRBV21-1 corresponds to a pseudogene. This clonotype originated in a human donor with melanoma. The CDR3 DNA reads TGTGCCAGGATTAAACAGGGGCCTAACTATGGCTACACCTTC. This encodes CARIKQGPNYGYTF.